There are a few counts of the clone carrying this T cell receptor beta chain. Its antigen is unidentified. The entry originates in a study of T cell repertoires in cytomegalovirus infection. Study as a whole: Public TCR beta signature analysis indicated the presence of both CMV infection and matching HLA type.

V lost 1 base and J lost 4, with 13 bases in between. CDR1 SGHAT and CDR2 FQDESV come from the germline V gene (reference sequence). CDR3 length: 15 amino acids. TCRdb redid the calling of the reads with MiXCR, one entry per CDR3 protein. Of 100,000 to 150,000 distinct CDR3 sequences listed, approximately 30% are singletons. This chain links TRBV11-1 with TRBJ2-5; D might be TRBD2 (5 bases). The source of this sequence is a human donor in good health (CMV status not recorded). Some clones in this sample may be carry-over from other donors' samples. The sequenced sample was CD8+ T cells from cultured PBMCs, obtained from culture after CMV antigen stimulation. CDR3 coding DNA: TGTGCCAGCAGCTTAGAAAATGTACGGGGAGAGACCCAGTACTTC. Translated: CASSLENVRGETQYF.